This is a list of T cell receptor beta chains from one sample in a study of blood T cell repertoires in COVID-19. The repertoire was sequenced with immunoSEQ multiplex PCR; TCRdb's copy has only in-frame clones and lacks some. The table shows 75,000 to 90,000 clones, with approximately 78% occurring only once. Sequencing used peripheral blood. The receptor set was obtained from a man between 60 and 75 years old with COVID-19, enrolled during active disease. The CDR3 runs from the conserved cysteine through the conserved F or W. Each record gives: J gene, D gene, V gene, clone size, CDR3 DNA, CDR3 protein. A D gene is named only where the DNA matches it firmly. Where a row states a size, it is once, few, many or the class of an expanded clone; other rows omit it.

TRBJ2-3 | TRBD2 | TRBV6-4 | NA | TGTGCCAGCAGTGCCCAAGCGGGGTCTAGCACAGATACGCAGTATTTT | CASSAQAGSSTDTQYF
TRBJ1-5 | NA | TRBV10-3 | NA | TGTGCCATCACAGACAGCTTCAATCAGCCCCAGCATTTT | CAITDSFNQPQHF
TRBJ1-3 | TRBD1 | TRBV3-1/TRBV3-2 | NA | TGTGCCAGCAGTACGACAGGGACCGGGGCCGGAAACACCATATATTTT | CASSTTGTGAGNTIYF
TRBJ1-1 | NA | TRBV5-1 | NA | TGCGCCAGCAGCTTGAGTATTGGGCAGCTGAACACTGAAGCTTTCTTT | CASSLSIGQLNTEAFF
TRBJ2-5 | NA | TRBV12-3/TRBV12-4 | NA | TGTGCCAGCACCCATCAGGTGTCAGAGACCCAGTACTTC | CASTHQVSETQYF
TRBJ1-4 | NA | TRBV9 | NA | TGTGCCAGCAGCGCACAAATGGGGGGGGCGGGAGAAAAACTGTTTTTT | CASSAQMGGAGEKLFF
TRBJ2-5 | NA | TRBV19 | NA | TGTGCCAGTAGTACACAGCGGGCAGAGACCCAGTACTTC | CASSTQRAETQYF
TRBJ1-6 | NA | TRBV7-9 | NA | TGTGCCAGCAGCTTAGGCGGAGATAATTCACCCCTCCACTTT | CASSLGGDNSPLHF
TRBJ1-6 | NA | TRBV11-3 | once | TGTGCCAGCAGCTTAGCCGTCAATTCACCCCTCCACTTT | CASSLAVNSPLHF
TRBJ2-7 | NA | TRBV3-1/TRBV3-2 | NA | TGTGCCAGCAGCCAACGGACTGGCGAGCAGTACTTC | CASSQRTGEQYF
TRBJ2-5 | NA | TRBV29-1 | NA | TGCAGCGTTCCTTTATCAGGGGAACGGACCCAGTACTTC | CSVPLSGERTQYF
TRBJ2-2 | NA | TRBV5-1 | few | TGCGCCAGCAGCTCCTTTGGGGGGGCCGACACCGGGGAGCTGTTTTTT | CASSSFGGADTGELFF
TRBJ1-6 | NA | TRBV11-2 | NA | TGTGCCAGCAGCTTTCGGGGGAATAATTCACCCCTCCACTTT | CASSFRGNNSPLHF
TRBJ2-2 | TRBD2 | TRBV9 | NA | TGTGCCAGCAGCACCGACCTCCCAGCGGGGTCCTACACCGGGGAGCTGTTTTTT | CASSTDLPAGSYTGELFF
TRBJ1-3 | NA | TRBV5-4 | few | TGTGCCAGCAGCGCTACTATAGACAGCCGATCCTCTGGAAACACCATATATTTT | CASSATIDSRSSGNTIYF
TRBJ2-1 | TRBD1 | TRBV14 | NA | TGTGCCAGCAGTCAAACAGGGGCCCCTTTCTACAATGAGCAGTTCTTC | CASSQTGAPFYNEQFF
TRBJ2-2 | NA | TRBV14 | NA | TGTGCCAGCAGCCAAGATCTCGGTCCCGGGGAGCTGTTTTTT | CASSQDLGPGELFF
TRBJ2-3 | TRBD2 | TRBV11-2 | NA | TGTGCCAGCAGCTTAGATCGGCTAGCGGGAGCTGGGGATACGCAGTATTTT | CASSLDRLAGAGDTQYF
TRBJ2-7 | TRBD1 | TRBV11-2 | NA | TGTGCCAGCAGCTTATCAGGACAGGGTCCCCACGAGCAGTACTTC | CASSLSGQGPHEQYF
TRBJ1-5 | NA | TRBV4-1 | NA | TGCGCCAGCAGCCAAGGGGGCCGTGGAAATAGCAATCAGCCCCAGCATTTT | CASSQGGRGNSNQPQHF
TRBJ2-2 | TRBD2 | TRBV5-8 | NA | TGTGCCAGCAGCTTGGGGACTAGCGGGGGGATCGCCGGGGAGCTGTTTTTT | CASSLGTSGGIAGELFF
TRBJ2-7 | NA | TRBV11-2 | NA | TGTGCCAGCAGCCAAAAACAGGAGCAGTACTTC | CASSQKQEQYF
TRBJ2-5 | NA | TRBV18 | NA | TGTGCCAGCTCGGCCCAAGAGACCCAGTACTTC | CASSAQETQYF
TRBJ2-3 | TRBD2 | TRBV7-9 | NA | TGTGCCAGCAGCCCCCGACTAGCGGGGGTGAACACAGATACGCAGTATTTT | CASSPRLAGVNTDTQYF
TRBJ1-1 | NA | TRBV25-1 | once | TGTGCCAGCAGAGAATCGGGATTTACCACTGAAGCTTTCTTT | CASRESGFTTEAFF
TRBJ2-2 | TRBD1 | TRBV5-1 | NA | TGCGCCAGCAGCAGGACAGGGGGCTCGACCGGGGAGCTGTTTTTT | CASSRTGGSTGELFF
TRBJ2-2 | TRBD2 | TRBV7-9 | NA | TGTGCCAGCAGACGGAGCGGGGGGGCTACCGGGGAGCTGTTTTTT | CASRRSGGATGELFF
TRBJ2-5 | TRBD2 | TRBV11-2 | NA | TGTGCCAGCAGCTTAGACTGGACTAGCGTCGAGACCCAGTACTTC | CASSLDWTSVETQYF
TRBJ1-2 | NA | TRBV19 | few | TGTGCCAGTAGCTCGGGTGGGGCTTTCTATGGCTACACCTTC | CASSSGGAFYGYTF
TRBJ2-5 | TRBD2 | TRBV2 | NA | TGTGCCAGCGGGAACGTGGTAGCGGGCGAGACCCAGTACTTC | CASGNVVAGETQYF
TRBJ2-7 | TRBD2 | TRBV7-6 | NA | TGTGCCAGCAGCCCGACTATTACTAGCGGGGGGGCCAACTCCCGGGGCGAGCAGTACTTC | CASSPTITSGGANSRGEQYF
TRBJ2-7 | NA | TRBV9 | NA | TGTGCCAGCAGCGTGGGTGAGGCAGCGGGTCAGTACGAGCAGTACTTC | CASSVGEAAGQYEQYF
TRBJ1-2 | TRBD1 | TRBV4-1 | NA | TGCGCCAGCAGCCTGGGACAGGGTACTGTCTATGGCTACACCTTC | CASSLGQGTVYGYTF
TRBJ1-5 | NA | TRBV27 | NA | TGTGCCAGCGGAGACAGGTACAATCAGCCCCAGCATTTT | CASGDRYNQPQHF
TRBJ2-3 | NA | TRBV11-2 | NA | TGTGCCAGCAGCGGAAGACTTTCCCACACAGATACGCAGTATTTT | CASSGRLSHTDTQYF
TRBJ1-1 | NA | TRBV30 | NA | TGTGCCTGGAGTCCGATCAGGCGTTTGAACACTGAAGCTTTCTTT | CAWSPIRRLNTEAFF
TRBJ2-7 | TRBD1 | TRBV6-5 | NA | TGTGCCAGCAGGGGCTGGGACAGGGCAGCGCAGTACTTC | CASRGWDRAAQYF
TRBJ1-4 | NA | TRBV7-2 | NA | TGTGCCAGCAGCCGGGGGGGTGCAACTAATGAAAAACTGTTTTTT | CASSRGGATNEKLFF
TRBJ1-6 | NA | TRBV3-1/TRBV3-2 | NA | TGTGCCAGCAGCCAGGCCGGACAGATTTATAATTCACCCCTCCACTTT | CASSQAGQIYNSPLHF
TRBJ2-7 | TRBD2 | TRBV5-5 | NA | TGTGCCAGCAGCGTCTCTGTCCGGGGGGGCTCCTACGAGCAGTACTTC | CASSVSVRGGSYEQYF
TRBJ2-3 | NA | TRBV20-1 | NA | TGCAGTGCTAGTAATTCAGGAGAGGGAACAGATACGCAGTATTTT | CSASNSGEGTDTQYF
TRBJ2-5 | TRBD2 | TRBV4-3 | NA | TGCGCCAGCAGCATCACGGCTAGCGGGTCGTACCAAGAGACCCAGTACTTC | CASSITASGSYQETQYF
TRBJ2-3 | TRBD1 | TRBV4-2 | NA | TGTGCCAGCAGCCAGCGGCCGGGACAGGGGCAAGATACGCAGTATTTT | CASSQRPGQGQDTQYF
TRBJ2-5 | NA | TRBV11-1 | NA | TGTGCCAGCAGCTTAGATGGAGGGGTGAAGACCCAGTACTTC | CASSLDGGVKTQYF
TRBJ1-5 | TRBD1 | TRBV6-5 | NA | TGTGCCAGCAGTTCGGACAGGTGGAATCAGCCCCAGCATTTT | CASSSDRWNQPQHF
TRBJ2-5 | TRBD2 | TRBV2 | NA | TGTGCCAGCCTTGGGACTAGCGGCCAAGAGACCCAGTACTTC | CASLGTSGQETQYF
TRBJ1-1 | NA | TRBV28 | NA | TGTGCCAGCAGTTTACCAGTGAACACTGAAGCTTTCTTT | CASSLPVNTEAFF
TRBJ2-2 | TRBD1 | TRBV9 | many | TGTGCCAGCAGCGCCCCGACAGGGGGCCCCGGGGAGCTGTTTTTT | CASSAPTGGPGELFF
TRBJ2-2 | TRBD2 | TRBV23-1 | NA | TGCGCCAGCAGACTGACGGGGGGGAGACACACCGGGGAGCTGTTTTTT | CASRLTGGRHTGELFF
TRBJ2-2 | NA | TRBV12-5 | NA | TGTGCTAGTGGTCCCGACTGGGGGGAGCTGTTTTTT | CASGPDWGELFF
TRBJ2-3 | TRBD2 | TRBV5-4 | NA | TGTGCCAGCAGCCTCGGGACTAGCGGGGGGGCGGGCACAGATACGCAGTATTTT | CASSLGTSGGAGTDTQYF
TRBJ2-1 | NA | TRBV2 | NA | TGTGCCAGCAGTGAGTTAGCGCATCGCAATGAGCAGTTCTTC | CASSELAHRNEQFF